This is a list of T cell receptor beta chains from one sample in a study of blood T cell repertoires in COVID-19. Libraries were prepared by immunoSEQ multiplex PCR; TCRdb keeps only in-frame clonotypes and omits some of them. The data contain about 200,000 clones, just over 90% of them singletons. What was sequenced was peripheral blood. The receptors here all came from a man in his thirties or forties with acute or convalescent COVID-19. CDR3s include the opening cysteine and the closing phenylalanine or tryptophan. The D gene is left open where the match is weak. Rows give clone size only sometimes, using once, few, many, or a class for an expanded clone.

len: 13; d_gene: .; abundance: .; j_gene: TRBJ1-2; v_gene: TRBV2; CDR3aa: CASRTWGGGGYTF; CDR3nt: TGTGCCAGCAGGACCTGGGGGGGCGGCGGCTACACCTTC
len: 12; d_gene: .; abundance: .; j_gene: TRBJ1-2; v_gene: TRBV2; CDR3aa: CASSVTAYGYTF; CDR3nt: TGTGCCAGCAGTGTGACAGCCTATGGCTACACCTTC
len: 14; d_gene: TRBD1; abundance: .; j_gene: TRBJ2-5; v_gene: TRBV7-2; CDR3aa: CASSRDRYQETQYF; CDR3nt: TGTGCCAGCAGCCGGGACAGATACCAAGAGACCCAGTACTTC
len: 14; d_gene: .; abundance: .; j_gene: TRBJ2-7; v_gene: TRBV5-4; CDR3aa: CASSLRRNSYEQYF; CDR3nt: TGTGCCAGCAGCTTGAGGCGGAACTCCTACGAGCAGTACTTC
len: 18; d_gene: .; abundance: .; j_gene: TRBJ2-6; v_gene: TRBV19; CDR3aa: CASSMGAGSFAGANVLTF; CDR3nt: TGTGCCAGTAGTATGGGGGCAGGGAGTTTCGCTGGGGCCAACGTCCTGACTTTC
len: 16; d_gene: TRBD2; abundance: .; j_gene: TRBJ2-5; v_gene: TRBV7-9; CDR3aa: CASSDNSGRAGETQYF; CDR3nt: TGTGCCAGCAGCGACAATAGCGGGAGGGCCGGAGAGACCCAGTACTTC
len: 16; d_gene: .; abundance: .; j_gene: TRBJ2-2; v_gene: TRBV11-3; CDR3aa: CASSPRGTASTGELFF; CDR3nt: TGTGCCAGCAGCCCACGGGGGACCGCGAGCACCGGGGAGCTGTTTTTT
len: 14; d_gene: TRBD1; abundance: .; j_gene: TRBJ1-1; v_gene: TRBV28; CDR3aa: CASSYDRARAEAFF; CDR3nt: TGTGCCAGCAGTTACGACAGGGCTCGAGCTGAAGCTTTCTTT
len: 13; d_gene: .; abundance: few; j_gene: TRBJ2-3; v_gene: TRBV5-1; CDR3aa: CASRQGGADTQYF; CDR3nt: TGCGCCAGCAGGCAGGGAGGAGCAGATACGCAGTATTTT
len: 15; d_gene: .; abundance: .; j_gene: TRBJ1-5; v_gene: TRBV28; CDR3aa: CASSSPGGVRQPQHF; CDR3nt: TGTGCCAGCAGTTCCCCGGGGGGGGTAAGGCAGCCCCAGCATTTT
len: 15; d_gene: TRBD1; abundance: .; j_gene: TRBJ1-5; v_gene: TRBV2; CDR3aa: CASSRQGSSNQPQHF; CDR3nt: TGTGCCAGCAGTCGACAGGGTTCAAGCAATCAGCCCCAGCATTTT